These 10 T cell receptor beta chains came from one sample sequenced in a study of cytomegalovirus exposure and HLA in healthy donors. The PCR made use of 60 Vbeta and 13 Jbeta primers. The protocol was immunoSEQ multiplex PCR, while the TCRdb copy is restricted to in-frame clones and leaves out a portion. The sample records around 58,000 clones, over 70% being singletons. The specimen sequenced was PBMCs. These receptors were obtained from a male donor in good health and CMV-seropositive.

In nucleotides, the CDR3 is TGCAGCGGGGGGACAGGGACTTTGCTGGCTTTCTTT. Residues: CSGGTGTLLAFF. The chain is built from TRBV29-1 and TRBJ1-1, with 9 bases aligning to TRBD1. This CDR3 contains 12 residues. Germline V gene lookup returns CDR1 SQVTM and CDR2 ANQGSEA. V was clipped by 7 bases and J by 11 bases; unmatched bases: 11.

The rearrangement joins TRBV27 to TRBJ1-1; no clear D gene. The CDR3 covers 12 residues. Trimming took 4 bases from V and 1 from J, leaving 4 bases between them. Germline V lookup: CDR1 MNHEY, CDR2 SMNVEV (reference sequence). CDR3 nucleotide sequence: TGTGCCAGCAGTTCGGGGAACACTGAAGCTTTCTTT. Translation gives CASSSGNTEAFF.

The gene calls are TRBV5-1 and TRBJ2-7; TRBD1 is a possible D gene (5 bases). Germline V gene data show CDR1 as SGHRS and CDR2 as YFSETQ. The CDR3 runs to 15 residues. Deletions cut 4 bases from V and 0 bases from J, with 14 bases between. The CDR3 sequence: CASSEDSSPSYEQYF. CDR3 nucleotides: TGCGCCAGCAGCGAAGACAGTTCGCCCTCCTACGAGCAGTACTTC.

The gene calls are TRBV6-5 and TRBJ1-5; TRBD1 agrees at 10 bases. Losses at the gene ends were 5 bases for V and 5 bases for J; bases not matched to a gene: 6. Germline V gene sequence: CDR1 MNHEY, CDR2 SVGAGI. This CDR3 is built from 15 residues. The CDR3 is CASSGSGTGDQPQHF. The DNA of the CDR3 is TGTGCCAGCAGTGGGTCCGGGACAGGGGATCAGCCCCAGCATTTT.

The CDR3 sequence: CASSPGVRESEAFF. CDR3 in DNA: TGTGCCAGCTCACCAGGTGTGAGAGAATCTGAAGCTTTCTTT. The V gene is TRBV18, the J gene TRBJ1-1; no definite D call. The CDR3 runs to 14 residues. The germline V gene has CDR1 KGHSH and CDR2 LQKENI. V lost 2 bases to trimming and J lost 6 bases, with 13 bases between them. Full variable domain (outside the CDR3, taken from reference TRBV18 and TRBJ1-1): NAGVMQNPRHLVRRRGQEARLRCSPMKGHSHVYWYRQLPEEGLKFMVYLQKENIIDESGMPKERFSAEFPKEGPSILRIQQVVRGDSAAYFCASSPGVRESEAFFGQGTRLTVV.

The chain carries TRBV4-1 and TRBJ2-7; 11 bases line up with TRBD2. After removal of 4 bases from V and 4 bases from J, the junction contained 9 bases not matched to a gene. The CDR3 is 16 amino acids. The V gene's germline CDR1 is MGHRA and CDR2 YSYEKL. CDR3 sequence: CASSLRGLAGEYEQYF. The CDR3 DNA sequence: TGCGCCAGCAGCCTACGAGGACTAGCGGGCGAATACGAGCAGTACTTC.

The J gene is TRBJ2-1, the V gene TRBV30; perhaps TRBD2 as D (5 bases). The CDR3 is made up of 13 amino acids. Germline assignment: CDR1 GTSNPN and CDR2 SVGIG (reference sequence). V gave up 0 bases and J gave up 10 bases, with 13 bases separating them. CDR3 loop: CAWSVSYGKEQFF. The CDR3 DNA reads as TGTGCCTGGAGTGTATCGTACGGGAAAGAGCAGTTCTTC.

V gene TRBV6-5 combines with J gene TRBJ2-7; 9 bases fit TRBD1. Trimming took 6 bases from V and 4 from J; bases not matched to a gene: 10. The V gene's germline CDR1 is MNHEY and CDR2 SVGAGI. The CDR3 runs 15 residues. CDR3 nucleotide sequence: TGTGCCAGCAGGGGACCCGGGACAGGGCTTTACGAGCAGTACTTC. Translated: CASRGPGTGLYEQYF.

This CDR3 reads CASSFVGGMGPGELFF. CDR3 bases: TGTGCCAGCAGTTTCGTTGGGGGGATGGGTCCCGGGGAGCTGTTTTTT. The chain links TRBV6-5 to TRBJ2-2; D might be TRBD2 (6 bases). V lost 4 bases to trimming and J lost 6 bases, with 18 bases between them. Germline CDR1 is MNHEY and CDR2 is SVGAGI. The CDR3 has 16 amino acids.

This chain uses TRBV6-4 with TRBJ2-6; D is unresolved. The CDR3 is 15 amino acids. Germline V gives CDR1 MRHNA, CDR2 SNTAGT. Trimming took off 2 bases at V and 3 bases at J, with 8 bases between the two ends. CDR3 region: CASSDGPFGANVLTF. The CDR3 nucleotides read TGTGCCAGCAGTGACGGGCCTTTTGGGGCCAACGTCCTGACTTTC.